The 12 T cell receptor beta chains given below trace back to one sample, sequenced in a study of beta chain features in type 1 diabetes (dated by TCRdb to the late 2010s). The method was the immunoSEQ multiplex PCR assay. The High Capacity cDNA Reverse Transcription Kit was used to reverse transcribe all of the isolated RNA, meaning that expressed TCRB transcripts were what got sequenced. The source is immuneACCESS, and TCRdb retained only in-frame sequences with V and J called. Part of the clones is not carried over; for the studies checked, unresolved V genes explain less than half of this, and the remainder is unexplained. Present in this sample are roughly 120,000 clones, 40% of which were seen just once. Jointly, the top ten make up about 0.07% of the sample. The sequenced sample consisted of stem cell memory CD4+ T cells from blood. In light of the paper, this sample's cell subset or site label describes: stem cell-like memory CD4+ T cells. The receptors come from a woman aged 18-29 years in good health.

The chain links TRBV7-2 to TRBJ2-7; TRBD1 matches at 10 bases. Germline trimming cut 5 bases from V and 2 bases from J; bases unmatched to any gene: 6. CDR1 SGHTA and CDR2 FQGNSA come from the germline V gene. This CDR3 is 15 amino acids long. The CDR3 DNA sequence: TGTGCCAGCAGCCCTGACGGGACAGGGGCCTACGAGCAGTACTTC. Its translation is CASSPDGTGAYEQYF.

The chain combines TRBV7-2 with TRBJ2-1, with 7 bases that match TRBD1. Germline CDR1 SGHTA, CDR2 FQGNSA. This CDR3 is built from 14 residues. Trimming removed 3 bases from V and 7 bases from J; junction bases left unmatched: 6. In DNA, the CDR3 is TGTGCCAGCAGCTTGGGACAGTCTCTGAATGAGCAGTTCTTC. It yields the protein CASSLGQSLNEQFF.

This clone was detected only a few times. J is TRBJ2-6 and V is TRBV5-8, with unresolved D. The CDR3 has 14 amino acids. Germline V gene lookup returns CDR1 SGHTS and CDR2 YDEGEE. V was shortened by 4 bases and J by 1 base, with 6 bases between the two germline ends. The DNA of the CDR3 is TGTGCCAGCAGCCGTCGGTCTGGGGCCAACGTCCTGACTTTC. Residues: CASSRRSGANVLTF.

There are a few counts of this clone. V usage is TRBV2 and J usage is TRBJ2-6; maybe TRBD1 (5 bases). The V gene's germline CDR1 is SNHLY and CDR2 FYNNEI. The V end lost 8 bases, the J end lost 4 bases, and 15 bases lay between the germline ends. The CDR3 is made up of 15 amino acids. The CDR3 DNA reads as TGTGCCAGCTTATCAGGGTATCTGGGGGCCAACGTCCTGACTTTC. Translation: CASLSGYLGANVLTF.

The CDR3 sequence: CASSLGTAVNTEAFF. The CDR3 nucleotides are TGTGCCAGCAGCTTAGGGACAGCTGTGAACACTGAAGCTTTCTTT. The chain carries TRBV7-9 and TRBJ1-1, with a tentative D call TRBD1 (6 bases). CDR3 length equals 15 residues. The germline V gene encodes CDR1 SEHNR and CDR2 FQNEAQ (reference sequence). V gave up 1 base and J gave up 0 bases, with 9 bases separating them.

This clone was seen more than once but under ten times. CDR3 in DNA: TGTGCCAGCAGCTCCGGACACTTGAACTACGAGCAGTACTTC. Protein sequence: CASSSGHLNYEQYF. V and J are TRBV7-6 and TRBJ2-7; TRBD1 might be the D (5 bases). This CDR3 region has 14 residues. Germline CDR1 SGHVS, CDR2 FNYEAQ. Trimming left V 4 bases short and J 3 bases short, with 13 bases between.

The chain employs TRBV18 and TRBJ2-6; no definite D call. V lost 3 bases to trimming and J lost 0 bases, with 9 bases between them. This CDR3 spans 16 amino acids. The germline CDR1 and CDR2 sequences are KGHSH and LQKENI. Here the CDR3 reads CASSPEYGSGANVLTF. CDR3 DNA: TGTGCCAGCTCACCGGAGTACGGCTCTGGGGCCAACGTCCTGACTTTC.

V gene TRBV7-9 combines with J gene TRBJ2-5, with a tentative D call TRBD1 (6 bases). The end of the DNA aligns better with TRBJ2-7, so the J call may be wrong. The CDR3 length is 14 residues. Germline CDR1 reads SEHNR; CDR2 reads FQNEAQ (reference sequence). In DNA, the CDR3 is TGTGCCAGCAGCTTCAGGGGTCCCACCTACGAGCAGTACTTC. Translating it yields CASSFRGPTYEQYF.

This clone came up a few times. This chain uses TRBV28 with TRBJ2-1, with 8 bases matching TRBD2. Trimming took 3 bases from V and 2 from J; bases not matched to a gene: 9. This CDR3 region has 17 residues. CDR1 and CDR2 (germline): MDHEN, SYDVKM. This CDR3 reads CASSFGLAGYTYNEQFF. The DNA for the CDR3 is TGTGCCAGCAGTTTTGGGCTAGCGGGTTACACCTACAATGAGCAGTTCTTC.

There are a few counts of this clone. The chain links TRBV7-2 to TRBJ2-1, with a possible D match to TRBD2 (7 bases). Trimming stripped 8 bases from V and 4 bases from J, with 15 bases between. Germline V gives CDR1 SGHTA, CDR2 FQGNSA. This CDR3 has 14 residues. CDR3: CASRKGGGYNEQFF. In nucleotides, the CDR3 is TGTGCCAGCCGAAAGGGGGGGGGATACAATGAGCAGTTCTTC. The whole variable domain, filled in from reference TRBV7-2 and TRBJ2-1, reads GAGVSQSPSNKVTEKGKDVELRCDPISGHTALYWYRQSLGQGLEFLIYFQGNSAPDKSGLPSDRFSAERTGGSVSTLTIQRTQQEDSAVYLCASRKGGGYNEQFFGPGTRLTVL.

Written as DNA, the CDR3 is TGTGCCAGCACCTGGGGGGGGAACGAGCAGTACTTC. Its protein product is CASTWGGNEQYF. V is TRBV28 and J is TRBJ2-7; the match to TRBD2 covers 7 bases. The CDR3 sequence is 12 residues long. Germline trimming cut 7 bases from V and 5 bases from J; bases unmatched to any gene: 5. Germline V CDR1 and CDR2: MDHEN, SYDVKM.

The chain recombines TRBV30 with TRBJ2-1, with 10 bases lining up with TRBD2. V was clipped by 5 bases and J by 7 bases; unmatched bases: 11. Germline V CDR1 and CDR2: GTSNPN, SVGIG (reference sequence). The CDR3 runs to 15 residues. In DNA form, the CDR3 reads TGTGCCTGGGAAAGACTAGCGGGCGGAGCTAATGAGCAGTTCTTC. Translation: CAWERLAGGANEQFF.